This T cell receptor (beta chain) was sequenced during a study of beta chain features in type 1 diabetes (dated by TCRdb to the late 2010s). At the level of the whole study: Patients and healthy donors did not differ in mean age, gender distribution, total cell number or subset yield. Whereas all 30 or so donors provided naive and central memory subsets, regulatory and stem cell-like memory subsets were isolated from just 8 patients and about eight healthy donors. A total of about 100 million sorted cells were examined across all samples, and RNA yield correlated strongly with the number of cells per subset. The study compared TCRB repertoires of sorted circulating CD4+ T cell subsets between recently diagnosed type 1 diabetes patients and matched healthy donors. The study at large found these results: Shorter templates might be favored by PCR, yet because patient and control samples were amplified and corrected together, any such skew would affect both groups equally. At VDJ recombination sites, patients with type 1 diabetes made fewer insertions and deleted more nucleotides, a pattern implying thymic rearrangement abnormalities. Because cDNA was sequenced instead of genomic DNA, highly expressing activated cells could be over-represented, though the groups showed no difference in activation or CD3 levels. In all four CD4+ subsets, TCRB CDR3 length was moderately but significantly shorter in type 1 diabetes patients. Because small numbers of individuals were included in the HLA sub-analyses, any influence of HLA type on TCRB rearrangement was left unresolved. Naive, central memory and regulatory TCRB repertoires appeared to be more alike among patients than among healthy donors.

The entire isolated RNA was reverse transcribed using the High Capacity cDNA Reverse Transcription Kit, and thus expressed TCRB transcripts were sequenced. Deep immunoSEQ sequencing was applied to naive, central memory and regulatory T cell samples, giving an average of about 3.4 million total reads per sample. Sorted cells were lysed in RLT buffer, and RNA was extracted using DNase-treated RNeasy Micro or Mini kits according to cell number. To prevent cross-contamination, every cell subset was processed on its own, while patient and healthy donor samples were processed together. Using the immunoSEQ multiplex PCR, TCRB sequences were amplified from cDNA into 87-bp fragments spanning the CDR3 region. The amplicons were sequenced using the Illumina HiSeq platform. The original pipeline was this. PCR bias was computationally corrected using synthetic template baselines, reads within Hamming distance 2 were collapsed, and singletons that could not be merged were discarded. Reads were aligned against IMGT so that V, D and J genes, CDR3 length and insertions or deletions at six rearrangement sites could be assigned. Within each subset, clonotype counts were normalized to sorted cell number, after which true diversity and Gini coefficients were computed with the tcR R package. The overlap coefficient, calculated on TCRB nucleotide sequences, was used to measure repertoire sharing. Not all clones reach the TCRdb copy of this immuneACCESS table, which keeps in-frame sequences only. Checked studies attribute under half of the gap to unresolved V genes and leave the rest unexplained. For V, J and clone size, that table is used; D and trimming come from the DNA. The sample contains about 150,000 clones, around 9% of them found a single time. Of the sample, roughly 0.7% falls within the top ten clones.

This clone was counted between two and nine times. What antigen it recognizes has not been identified. Within one base of it there is no much larger clone, and no base qualities were kept. Trimming at the junction amounts to 5 bases on V and 2 bases on J, and the germline ends lie 6 bases apart. The germline V gene specifies MNHEY as CDR1 and SVGAGI as CDR2. From cysteine to phenylalanine, the CDR3 is 13 amino acids long. Of the read, only the CDR3 DNA is kept; its 39 bases are in frame from base 1. Each donor gave one peripheral blood draw, approximately 0.11 L on average, collected into heparinised tubes. A BD FACSAria II and a panel including CD45RO, CCR7, CD25, CD127, CD95 and CD27 were used to sort naive, central memory, regulatory and stem cell-like memory CD4+ T cells. A purity above 95% was achieved for all sorted populations. PBMCs were isolated right away by Lymphoprep density gradient centrifugation and were stained directly, without culture. So that batch effects would be minimized, each experiment stained and sorted samples in pairs, pairing one healthy donor with one patient.

Sequenced material: central memory CD4+ T cells from blood. The chain couples TRBV6-5 to TRBJ2-2, with the D gene uncertain. The TCR originated in a woman in her twenties or thirties with type 1 diabetes. The CDR3: CASSRTNTGELFF. The DNA is TGTGCCAGCAGTCGAACTAACACCGGGGAGCTGTTTTTT.